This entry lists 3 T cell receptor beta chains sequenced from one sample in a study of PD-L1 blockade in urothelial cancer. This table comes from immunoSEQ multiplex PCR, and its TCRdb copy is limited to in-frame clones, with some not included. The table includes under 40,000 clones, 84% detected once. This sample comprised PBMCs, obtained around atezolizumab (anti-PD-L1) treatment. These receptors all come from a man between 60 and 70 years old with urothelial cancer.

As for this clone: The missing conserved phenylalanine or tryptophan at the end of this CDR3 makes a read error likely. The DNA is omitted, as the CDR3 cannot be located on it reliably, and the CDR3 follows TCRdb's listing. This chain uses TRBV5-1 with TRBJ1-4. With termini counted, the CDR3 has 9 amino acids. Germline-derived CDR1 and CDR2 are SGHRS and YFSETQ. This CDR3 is CASSARSPG.

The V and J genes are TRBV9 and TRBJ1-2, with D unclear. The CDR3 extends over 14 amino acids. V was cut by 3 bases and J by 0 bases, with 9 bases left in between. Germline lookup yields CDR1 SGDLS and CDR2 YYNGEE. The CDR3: CASSADTSNYGYTF. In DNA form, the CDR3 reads TGTGCCAGCAGCGCAGACACATCTAACTATGGCTACACCTTC.

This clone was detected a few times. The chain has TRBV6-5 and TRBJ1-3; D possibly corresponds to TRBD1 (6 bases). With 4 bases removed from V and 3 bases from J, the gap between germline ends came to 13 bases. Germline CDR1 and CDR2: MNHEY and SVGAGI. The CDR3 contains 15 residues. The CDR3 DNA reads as TGTGCCAGCAGTTGGGGCAGGGGCGGTGGAAACACCATATATTTT. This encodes CASSWGRGGGNTIYF.